This T cell receptor (beta chain) was obtained from a study of T cell responses to AZD1222 COVID-19 vaccine. Sequenced by immunoSEQ multiplex PCR; TCRdb stores in-frame clones only, minus some. The sample holds about 89,000 clones, around nine tenths seen once. General study findings and limits: Clonal diversity may have been underestimated in mostly white British donors. Repertoire sampling was restricted to post-peak T cell response timepoints. There were vaccine-associated CD4 TCRs across spike, dominant at 160-218 and 743-854.

This clone was counted once. The antigen is undetermined. V lost 1 base, J lost 1 base, and 7 bases lay in between. There are 14 residues in the CDR3. CDR1 is SGHTA and CDR2 is FQGTGA in the germline V gene. The clonotype was recovered from an adult who received the AZD1222 COVID-19 vaccine. The V and J genes are TRBV7-3 and TRBJ1-1; D is ambiguous. The material sequenced was peripheral blood, taken 28 days after the second AZD1222 dose. The CDR3 DNA is TGTGCCAGCAGCTTAATGGGTGGGAACACTGAAGCTTTCTTT. This gives the protein CASSLMGGNTEAFF.